This TCR beta chain is from a study of T cell repertoires in cytomegalovirus infection. Study details: Newly reported HLA-C-restricted and thoroughly characterized HLA-B-restricted CMV epitopes were employed. A matching HLA type, together with CMV infection, was signaled by public TCR beta signatures.

One entry per CDR3 protein results from TCRdb running MiXCR on the reads. The sample yields fewer than 1,000,000 distinct CDR3 sequences, roughly 30% seen once. This clonotype has ten or more counts. Its antigen is not identified. Deletions cut 5 bases from V and 0 bases from J, with 16 bases between. Germline values: CDR1 SGHVS, CDR2 FQNEAQ. The CDR3 loop spans 16 amino acids. The receptor's source is a human donor in good health (CMV status not recorded). Some clones in this sample may be carry-over from other donors' samples. The chain links TRBV7-8 to TRBJ2-5; a possible D gene is TRBD2 (7 bases). The starting material was cultured CD8+ T cells from PBMCs, obtained from culture after CMV antigen stimulation. Written as DNA, the CDR3 is TGTGCCAGCAGCCCCCGGGGGGCTATGTACCAAGAGACCCAGTACTTC. Translating gives CASSPRGAMYQETQYF. The full variable domain, with the rest looked up from reference TRBV7-8 and TRBJ2-5, is GAGVSQSPRYKVAKRGQDVALRCDPISGHVSLFWYQQALGQGPEFLTYFQNEAQLDKSGLPSDRFFAERPEGSVSTLKIQRTQQEDSAVYLCASSPRGAMYQETQYFGPGTRLLVL.